This T cell receptor (beta chain) came from a study of CD8+ T cells in alopecia areata. Study-level results: Alopecia totalis/universalis scalp especially showed more expanded CD8+ clones than normal scalp.

This clone was seen a handful of times. Its cognate antigen is unknown. The CDR3 runs 13 residues. Germline V gene lookup returns CDR1 GTSNPN and CDR2 SVGIG (reference sequence). cDNA reverse transcribed from extracted RNA served as the sequencing template. Profiled with immunoSEQ multiplex PCR; TCRdb holds only in-frame clones, not every one. Among roughly 200,000 clones listed, roughly 60% were seen once. The chain is built from TRBV30 and TRBJ2-6; D is unresolved. This receptor was obtained from a human donor with alopecia areata. The sample here was CD4+ T cells sorted from blood, taken at week 0. CDR3 coding DNA: TGTGCTCTAACACCCTCTGGGGCCAACGTCCTGACTTTC. Translation: CALTPSGANVLTF.